Listed here is a single T cell receptor (beta chain). This entry belongs to a study of CD8 T cells in Susac syndrome. cDNA came from approximately 0.5 to 1 ug RNA primed by random hexamers. TCRdb independently ran MiXCR on the immunoSEQ multiplex PCR reads; one entry per CDR3 protein. The sample yields 150,000 to 200,000 distinct CDR3 sequences, roughly 94% seen once. V lost 8 bases, J lost 5 bases, and 3 bases stayed unmatched. This CDR3 region has 12 residues. CDR1 is ENHRY, CDR2 SYGVKD, per germline. The sequence came from a human donor with multiple sclerosis. V and J are TRBV10-3 and TRBJ2-7; the match to TRBD1 covers 10 bases. Specimen: CD4+ T cells from PBMCs. As DNA, the CDR3 is TGTGCCATCGGGACAGGGGTCGACGAGCAGTACTTC. Translation gives CAIGTGVDEQYF.